This T cell receptor (beta chain) came from a study of vaccination effects on CD4 cells after COVID-19. As regards this clone: Its specificity is not known.

The CDR3 length is 15 residues. The germline gives CDR1 GTSNPN, CDR2 SVGIG (reference sequence). The ends were cut back, 0 bases at V and 6 bases at J, with 14 bases in the middle. Assay used: immunoSEQ multiplex PCR; TCRdb lists only in-frame clones, some missing. The sample carries about 14,000 clones, 60% to 85% recorded once. Within the ViraFEST assay, antigen-specific CD4+ T cells underwent expansion with viral peptide pools prior to sequencing. With roughly 9 days of culture completed, CD4+ T cells were isolated. The person had PCR-confirmed SARS-CoV-2 infection between March and December 2020. Vaccine administered to participants consisted of two doses of either BNT162b2 or mRNA-1273. Cultures had half their medium replaced with IL-2 medium on days 3 and 7. Study findings and constraints: Researchers reported few convalescent patients and no early post-infection timepoints in the study.

The TCR sequence derives from a human donor who had a prior SARS-CoV-2 infection. The sequences come from CD4+ T cells from PBMCs cultured with HCoV-NL63 spike peptides, collected after COVID-19 vaccination. The rearrangement uses TRBV30 and TRBJ2-2; possible D gene TRBD1, 8 bases. The chain's CDR3 is CAWSVQGGAAGELFF. The CDR3, as DNA: TGTGCCTGGAGTGTACAGGGGGGGGCCGCCGGGGAGCTGTTTTTT.